This entry features one T cell receptor (beta chain) sequence. Between the trimmed V and J ends, which lost 6 bases and 8 bases, there was a span of 8 bases. The CDR3 length is 11 residues. RNA transcripts gave rise to amplified TCR beta CDR3 regions. The TCR CDR3 first-round RT-PCR relied on the HTBI primer set. TCRdb reanalysed the multiplex PCR reads using MiXCR and keeps one entry per CDR3 protein. The profile shows approximately 600,000 distinct CDR3 sequences, 14% to 15% of them singletons. The data were taken from a study of T cells in Graves' hyperthyroidism and ophthalmopathy. Lactation, pregnancy, other autoimmune disease or uncontrolled infection excluded patients. PBMCs were obtained from 10 ml fresh peripheral blood.

The chain recombines TRBV12-3 or TRBV12-4 with TRBJ2-4, with TRBD1 as a possible D gene (6 bases). Sequenced: blood. The origin of this receptor is a woman in her 40s with Graves' ophthalmopathy. CDR3 loop: CASSSGDIQYF. CDR3 sequence (DNA): TGTGCCAGCAGCTCAGGGGACATTCAGTACTTC.